A single sample is the source of the 8 T cell receptor beta chains below, sequenced in a study of shared clonotypes between healthy human individuals. Repertoires were generated with immunoSEQ multiplex PCR, while TCRdb's copy carries only in-frame clones and drops some. This table holds under 1,100,000 clones, about 80% found once. The sample comprised memory CD4+ T cells sorted from blood. Subset in this sample: CD45RA-negative fraction. The receptors were gathered from a man aged 18 to 35 in good health.

This CDR3 reads CASSVSGSPTDTQYF. The DNA for the CDR3 is TGTGCCAGCAGTGTTAGCGGGAGCCCCACAGATACGCAGTATTTT. The chain is built from TRBV2 and TRBJ2-3; 9 bases map to TRBD2. From germline, CDR1 is SNHLY and CDR2 FYNNEI. The V segment lost 4 bases and the J segment 2 bases; nucleotides outside the gene matches: 4. The CDR3 sequence is 15 residues long.

The chain recombines TRBV29-1 with TRBJ1-1; 7 bases align to TRBD1. V lost 6 bases, J lost 5 bases, and 9 bases stayed unmatched. Per the germline V gene, CDR1 is SQVTM and CDR2 is ANQGSEA. The CDR3 sequence is 13 residues long. CDR3 DNA: TGCAGCGTCGGCACAGGGGCTTGGACTGAAGCTTTCTTT. Amino acids: CSVGTGAWTEAFF.

This sequence joins TRBV7-8 and TRBJ2-5; 7 nucleotides align to TRBD1. This CDR3 has 16 amino acids. Unmatched junction bases numbered 13, after V lost 4 bases and J lost 5 bases. Per the germline V gene, CDR1 is SGHVS and CDR2 is FQNEAQ. The chain's CDR3 is CASSSQGRYFGETQYF. In nucleotides, the CDR3 is TGTGCCAGCAGCTCACAGGGGCGGTACTTCGGGGAGACCCAGTACTTC.

With regard to this clone: This CDR3 is also generated by other DNA sequences in the sample. This chain uses TRBV27 with TRBJ1-5; D remains unclear. The germline V gene encodes CDR1 MNHEY and CDR2 SMNVEV (reference sequence). The ends were cut back, 0 bases at V and 2 bases at J, with 5 bases in the middle. The CDR3 sequence is 14 residues long. For the CDR3, the DNA is TGTGCCAGCAGTTTATCTAGTGGCAATCAGCCCCAGCATTTT. Encoded protein: CASSLSSGNQPQHF.

This chain joins TRBV27 and TRBJ2-5; D uncertain. This CDR3 is built from 15 residues. Germline V gene data show CDR1 as MNHEY and CDR2 as SMNVEV (reference sequence). Trimming left V 6 bases short and J 4 bases short, with 18 bases between. The CDR3: CASSPNPGEIETQYF. As DNA, the CDR3 is TGTGCCAGCAGCCCGAATCCGGGTGAAATAGAGACCCAGTACTTC.

The chain carries TRBV6-4 and TRBJ1-2; unclear D gene. In germline, CDR1 is MRHNA, CDR2 SNTAGT. V lost 6 bases and J lost 8, with 16 bases in between. The CDR3 has 13 residues. The CDR3 here is CASRADRFEGYTF. The CDR3 DNA is TGTGCCAGCAGGGCGGACCGTTTCGAAGGCTACACCTTC.

Only one count was recorded for this clone. This chain uses TRBV5-4 with TRBJ2-7; maybe TRBD2 (6 bases). Germline values: CDR1 SGHNT, CDR2 YYREEE (reference sequence). Trimming removed 5 bases at V and 3 bases at J, with 12 bases between. The CDR3 consists of 13 residues. The CDR3 nucleotides read TGTGCCAGCAGTGAAGGCGGGGACTACGAGCAGTACTTC. Encoded protein: CASSEGGDYEQYF. The whole variable domain, filled in from reference TRBV5-4 and TRBJ2-7, reads ETGVTQSPTHLIKTRGQQVTLRCSSQSGHNTVSWYQQALGQGPQFIFQYYREEENGRGNFPPRFSGLQFPNYSSELNVNALELDDSALYLCASSEGGDYEQYFGPGTRLTVT.

This clone was recorded a few times. The gene calls are TRBV2 and TRBJ2-4; D is perhaps TRBD1 (6 bases). The CDR3 sequence is 12 residues long. Germline V gene lookup returns CDR1 SNHLY and CDR2 FYNNEI. CDR3: CAGWGPKNIQYF. Here the CDR3 DNA reads TGTGCGGGCTGGGGGCCAAAAAACATTCAGTACTTC.